The 27 T cell receptor beta chains below were found in one sample sequenced in a study of blood T cell repertoires in COVID-19. Sequencing was performed with immunoSEQ multiplex PCR; in TCRdb, only in-frame clones are kept and a portion is missing. The sample yields approximately 55,000 clones, around 86% seen once. Input material: peripheral blood. All receptors derive from a man aged 50 to 59 with active COVID-19.

V and J are TRBV18 and TRBJ2-7, with D perhaps TRBD1 (5 bases). CDR3 length equals 14 residues. With 3 bases removed from V and 0 bases from J, the gap between germline ends came to 9 bases. Germline lookup yields CDR1 KGHSH and CDR2 LQKENI. The CDR3 DNA follows: TGTGCCAGCTCACCCCAGGGCAGCTCCTACGAGCAGTACTTC. This gives the protein CASSPQGSSYEQYF.

J is TRBJ2-1 and V is TRBV4-1; D call uncertain. The length of the CDR3 is 12 residues. Trimming cost V 4 bases and J 8 bases, with 9 bases left between them. Per the germline V gene, CDR1 is MGHRA and CDR2 is YSYEKL. The chain's CDR3 is CASSLTSYEQFF. CDR3 DNA sequence: TGCGCCAGCAGCCTTACCAGTTATGAGCAGTTCTTC.

The chain combines TRBV6-5 with TRBJ2-2; 9 bases agree with TRBD2. Per the germline V gene, CDR1 is MNHEY and CDR2 is SVGAGI. The ends lost 6 bases at V and 6 bases at J; junction bases unmatched: 8. This CDR3 comprises 15 residues. The CDR3 sequence: CASRYKASGAGELFF. The CDR3, as DNA: TGTGCCAGCAGATACAAGGCTAGCGGGGCCGGGGAGCTGTTTTTT.

The V call is TRBV9, the J call TRBJ2-1; 9 bases are a match to TRBD2. J lost 3 bases, V lost 2 bases, and 3 bases had no gene match. This CDR3 region has 15 residues. In germline, CDR1 is SGDLS, CDR2 YYNGEE. The CDR3 spells CASSVMTSGYNEQFF. The DNA of the CDR3 is TGTGCCAGCAGCGTCATGACTAGCGGCTACAATGAGCAGTTCTTC.

The chain links TRBV5-4 to TRBJ2-7, with TRBD2 as a possible D gene (6 bases). The CDR3 has 14 residues. CDR1 is SGHNT and CDR2 is YYREEE in the germline V gene (reference sequence). The germline V and J ends were trimmed by 2 bases and 2 bases, with 11 bases remaining between them. CDR3 region: CASSFSGSTYEQYF. The CDR3 nucleotides are TGTGCCAGCAGCTTCAGCGGGTCAACCTACGAGCAGTACTTC.

The rearrangement joins TRBV25-1 to TRBJ2-7, with D unclear. This CDR3 is 17 amino acids long. V was trimmed by 3 bases and J by 2 bases, leaving 20 bases between them. Germline CDR1 is MGHDK and CDR2 is SYGVNS. The CDR3 sequence is CASSDLPMVTNPYEQYF. The CDR3 nucleotides are TGTGCCAGCAGTGATCTCCCAATGGTAACAAATCCCTACGAGCAGTACTTC.

V gene TRBV9 combines with J gene TRBJ2-7; 7 nucleotides line up with TRBD1. The CDR3 length is 14 residues. Unmatched junction bases numbered 8, after V lost 2 bases and J lost 6 bases. The germline CDR1 and CDR2 sequences are SGDLS and YYNGEE. The CDR3 DNA reads TGTGCCAGCAGCGTCGGACAGGTTCGGGGCGAGCAGTACTTC. Protein sequence: CASSVGQVRGEQYF.

The V call is TRBV6-2 or TRBV6-3, the J call TRBJ1-1, with TRBD1 as a possible D gene (6 bases). This CDR3 comprises 13 residues. V lost 6 bases and J 0 bases, leaving 8 bases between the germline ends. Germline V gene sequence: CDR1 MNHEY, CDR2 SVGEGT. The CDR3 sequence: CASSAGVNTEAFF. The DNA for the CDR3 is TGTGCCAGCAGCGCAGGGGTGAACACTGAAGCTTTCTTT.

The V gene is TRBV29-1, the J gene TRBJ2-3, with 13 bases aligning to TRBD2. V trimming: 1 base; J trimming: 6 bases; junction bases outside the gene matches: 4. The germline gives CDR1 SQVTM, CDR2 ANQGSEA. The CDR3 sequence is 15 residues long. The DNA for the CDR3 is TGCAGCGTTGAAGTCACTAGCGGGGGGGGCGATACGCAGTATTTT. The encoded protein is CSVEVTSGGGDTQYF.

V is TRBV7-9 and J is TRBJ1-4; no firm D call. CDR1 is SEHNR and CDR2 is FQNEAQ in the germline V gene (reference sequence). V was cut by 3 bases and J by 8 bases, with 13 bases left in between. The CDR3 has 14 residues. The CDR3 DNA is TGTGCCAGCAGCTTCGCCGGGGTAGGCGAAAAACTGTTTTTT. Residues: CASSFAGVGEKLFF.

This clone was counted a few times. The chain couples TRBV5-1 to TRBJ2-7, with 9 bases fitting TRBD1. The germline V gene has CDR1 SGHRS and CDR2 YFSETQ. The V and J ends lost 1 base and 7 bases, in that order; junction bases with no gene match: 6. The CDR3 is 14 residues long. The CDR3, as DNA: TGCGCCAGCAGCTTGATGGACAGGGGATTAGAGCAGTACTTC. Protein: CASSLMDRGLEQYF. Combining the CDR3 with reference TRBV5-1 and TRBJ2-7 gives the whole variable domain KAGVTQTPRYLIKTRGQQVTLSCSPISGHRSVSWYQQTPGQGLQFLFEYFSETQRNKGNFPGRFSGRQFSNSRSEMNVSTLELGDSALYLCASSLMDRGLEQYFGPGTRLTVT.

This rearrangement joins TRBV3-1 (or the pseudogene TRBV3-2) to TRBJ2-1, with 7 bases aligning to TRBD2. CDR3 length: 16 amino acids. CDR1 and CDR2 (germline): LGHDT, YNNKEL (reference sequence). With 2 bases clipped from V and 8 bases from J, the junction kept 12 bases outside the gene matches. CDR3 region: CASSQPHQRGLHEQFF. In DNA, the CDR3 is TGTGCCAGCAGCCAACCTCATCAGCGGGGCCTGCATGAGCAGTTCTTC.

The chain uses TRBV11-2 and TRBJ1-3, with D unclear. Germline V gene sequence: CDR1 SGHAT, CDR2 FQNNGV. The V end was cut by 6 bases, the J end by 1 base, with 10 bases between. CDR3 length: 14 residues. DNA of the CDR3: TGTGCCAGCAGGCCGAGGACTTCTGGAAACACCATATATTTT. This gives the protein CASRPRTSGNTIYF. The full variable domain, rest sourced from reference TRBV11-2 and TRBJ1-3, is EAGVAQSPRYKIIEKRQSVAFWCNPISGHATLYWYQQILGQGPKLLIQFQNNGVVDDSQLPKDRFSAERLKGVDSTLKIQPAKLEDSAVYLCASRPRTSGNTIYFGEGSWLTVV.

The chain links TRBV10-3 to TRBJ2-1, with 7 nucleotides matching TRBD2. J gave up 9 bases and V 5 bases, and 13 bases lay outside the gene matches. There are 15 residues in the CDR3. Germline V CDR1 and CDR2: ENHRY, SYGVKD. The chain's CDR3 is CAISLSSGGEIEQFF. Written as DNA, the CDR3 is TGTGCCATCAGTTTGTCTAGCGGAGGGGAGATTGAGCAGTTCTTC.

This sequence joins TRBV15 and TRBJ2-1; TRBD2 is a possible D gene (6 bases). Germline V gene sequence: CDR1 LNHNV, CDR2 YYDKDF (reference sequence). This CDR3 contains 13 residues. V was trimmed by 5 bases and J by 7 bases, leaving 12 bases between them. The DNA of the CDR3 is TGTGCCACCAGCCTAATCGGGGGTAATGAGCAGTTCTTC. This sequence encodes CATSLIGGNEQFF.

J is TRBJ1-1 and V is TRBV6-5, with D perhaps TRBD1 (5 bases). The CDR3 length is 13 residues. Germline values: CDR1 MNHEY, CDR2 SVGAGI. The V and J ends lost 6 bases and 10 bases respectively, with 18 bases between them. CDR3 in DNA: TGTGCCAGCAGCCAGCAGGGATTTGGGGTAGCTTTCTTT. It codes for CASSQQGFGVAFF.

J is TRBJ1-1 and V is TRBV1; the DNA was not compared with TRBD1, the D call given in the table. TRBV1 is termed a pseudogene. The CDR3 covers 17 residues. CDR3 amino acids: CTSSHDGQGAIDTEAFF. In DNA form, the CDR3 reads TGCACCAGCAGCCATGATGGACAGGGGGCCATCGACACTGAAGCTTTCTTT.

The chain carries TRBV10-3 and TRBJ2-7; 8 nucleotides align to TRBD1. This CDR3 contains 15 residues. The germline CDR1 and CDR2 sequences are ENHRY and SYGVKD. J was trimmed by 0 bases and V by 4 bases; bases with no gene match: 5. CDR3 sequence: CAISGSGTGSYEQYF. CDR3 DNA: TGTGCCATCAGTGGGTCCGGGACAGGCTCCTACGAGCAGTACTTC.

The chain is built from TRBV5-1 and TRBJ2-1; D gene unclear. The germline V gene has CDR1 SGHRS and CDR2 YFSETQ. This CDR3 is built from 14 residues. V was clipped by 4 bases and J by 0 bases, with 8 bases between them. CDR3 in DNA: TGCGCCAGCAGCCCCTTTTCCTCCTACAATGAGCAGTTCTTC. It yields the protein CASSPFSSYNEQFF.

The CDR3 reads CASDLAGHPLGDEQFF. The CDR3 bases are TGTGCCAGCGATCTAGCGGGTCACCCCCTTGGCGATGAGCAGTTCTTC. The V gene is TRBV2, the J gene TRBJ2-1, with 8 bases fitting TRBD2. Germline V gene data show CDR1 as SNHLY and CDR2 as FYNNEI. The ends lost 8 bases at V and 8 bases at J; junction bases unmatched: 17. The CDR3 contains 16 residues.

The V call is TRBV5-6, the J call TRBJ2-5; no clear D. V lost 5 bases and J lost 1, with 3 bases in between. Germline V gene lookup returns CDR1 SGHDT and CDR2 YYEEEE. The CDR3 consists of 11 residues. For the CDR3, the DNA is TGTGCCAGCAGAGCCCAAGAGACCCAGTACTTC. Translated, it gives CASRAQETQYF.

Regarding this clone: The junction departs from germline at one end; a sequencing error may be responsible. This chain joins TRBV3-1 (or the pseudogene TRBV3-2) and TRBJ1-1; D gene ambiguous. The CDR3 contains 15 residues. CDR1 and CDR2 (germline): LGHDT, YNNKEL (reference sequence). DNA of the CDR3: TGTGCCAGCAGCCAACTGACCTTGGGCTACACTGAGGCTTTCTTT. It specifies CASSQLTLGYTEAFF.

This chain connects TRBV21-1 to TRBJ1-1; TRBD1, the table's D call, was not compared with the DNA. TRBV21-1 is an annotated pseudogene. The CDR3 contains 17 residues. CDR3 sequence: CASSKEGQTPWNTEAFF. CDR3 DNA sequence: TGTGCCAGCAGCAAAGAGGGACAAACTCCATGGAACACTGAAGCTTTCTTT.

The chain uses TRBV11-2 and TRBJ2-7, with TRBD2 matching 7 bases. The CDR3 consists of 14 residues. V shed 3 bases, J shed 5 bases, and the junction held 7 bases outside the gene matches. Germline values: CDR1 SGHAT, CDR2 FQNNGV. In DNA form, the CDR3 reads TGTGCCAGCAGCTTCAGGACGGCGGGGGACGAGCAGTACTTC. It encodes CASSFRTAGDEQYF.

This clone was seen once. This chain uses TRBV4-3 with TRBJ2-1, with 8 bases that match TRBD1. CDR3 size: 19 residues. Germline V gene sequence: CDR1 LGHNA, CDR2 YSLEER. V gave up 2 bases and J gave up 0 bases; unmatched junction bases: 12. The CDR3 is CASSQRGTGAISSYNEQFF. For the CDR3, the DNA is TGCGCCAGCAGCCAAAGGGGGACAGGAGCCATCAGCTCCTACAATGAGCAGTTCTTC.

This chain links TRBV5-6 with TRBJ2-7, with D perhaps matching TRBD2 (7 bases). CDR3 size: 15 residues. The V end lost 4 bases, the J end lost 2 bases, and 16 bases lay between the germline ends. Per germline, CDR1 SGHDT and CDR2 YYEEEE. CDR3 sequence reads: CASSRRGRPAYEQYF. In DNA form, the CDR3 reads TGTGCCAGCAGCCGGCGGGGGCGGCCCGCCTACGAGCAGTACTTC.

This clone occurred once. The rearrangement links TRBV2 to TRBJ2-7, with TRBD1 matching 7 bases. This CDR3 has 13 residues. The junction had 5 bases not matched to a gene; V was cut back by 4 bases and J by 5 bases. Per the germline V gene, CDR1 is SNHLY and CDR2 is FYNNEI. CDR3 bases: TGTGCCAGCAGTGGGAGACAGGGTAACGAGCAGTACTTC. Its translation is CASSGRQGNEQYF.